This T cell receptor (beta chain) was sequenced during a study of T cell responses to AZD1222 COVID-19 vaccine. The assay was immunoSEQ multiplex PCR, and TCRdb's table has in-frame clones only and misses some. Of 75,000 to 95,000 clones listed, roughly 86% were seen once; the top ten hold around 2.8%. The sample holds one count of this clone. What it recognizes is unknown. V was clipped by 4 bases and J by 14 bases; unmatched bases: 16. CDR1 and CDR2 from the germline V gene are LGHDT and YNNKEL (reference sequence). This CDR3 region has 14 residues. Study conclusions and caveats: Clonal diversity was possibly underestimated, and white British individuals and females predominated among donors.

This material consisted of peripheral blood, taken on day 0 of MenACWY control vaccination. The chain links TRBV3-1 (or the pseudogene TRBV3-2) to TRBJ2-5; 7 nucleotides match TRBD1. The TCR was taken from an adult in good health. CDR3 in DNA: TGTGCCAGCAGCCCGGGATTTTTAGAGGACAGGCCTTACTTC. Amino acids: CASSPGFLEDRPYF.